What follows are 25 T cell receptor beta chains derived from one specimen sequenced in a study of blood T cell repertoires in COVID-19. The assay was immunoSEQ multiplex PCR, and TCRdb's table has in-frame clones only and misses some. The sample yields about 72,000 clones, 82% seen once. Sequenced: peripheral blood. The source of these receptors is a human donor in a cohort sampled during active COVID-19.

To note about this clone: The sample carries other DNA sequences with the same CDR3. CDR3 nucleotide sequence: TGCGCCAGCAGCTCAGATTCCTACGAGCAGTACTTC. Encoded protein: CASSSDSYEQYF. V and J are TRBV5-1 and TRBJ2-7; D gene ambiguous. Trimming pared 3 bases from V and 1 base from J, leaving 5 bases between. This CDR3 is 12 amino acids long. In germline, CDR1 is SGHRS, CDR2 YFSETQ.

The chain combines TRBV30 with TRBJ2-7; 7 bases align to TRBD1. Germline CDR1 GTSNPN, CDR2 SVGIG (reference sequence). The CDR3 loop spans 13 amino acids. Trimming at V came to 1 base and at J to 5 bases, leaving 5 bases not matched to a gene. The CDR3 spells CAWSAQGSHEQYF. CDR3 sequence (DNA): TGTGCCTGGAGTGCACAGGGGTCCCACGAGCAGTACTTC.

The chain links TRBV5-1 to TRBJ2-1; D is undetermined. The V end was cut by 4 bases, the J end by 0 bases, with 11 bases between. The CDR3 length is 15 residues. Germline CDR1 is SGHRS and CDR2 is YFSETQ. The CDR3 coding sequence is TGCGCCAGCAGCCTCGCGGTTAGCTCCTACAATGAGCAGTTCTTC. Translation: CASSLAVSSYNEQFF. Combining the CDR3 with reference TRBV5-1 and TRBJ2-1 gives the whole variable domain KAGVTQTPRYLIKTRGQQVTLSCSPISGHRSVSWYQQTPGQGLQFLFEYFSETQRNKGNFPGRFSGRQFSNSRSEMNVSTLELGDSALYLCASSLAVSSYNEQFFGPGTRLTVL.

The chain recombines TRBV6-6 with TRBJ1-1, with 11 bases that match TRBD1. V was clipped by 8 bases and J by 6 bases; unmatched bases: 8. The CDR3 consists of 14 residues. Germline V CDR1 and CDR2: MNHNY, SVGAGI (reference sequence). The CDR3 region has the DNA TGTGCCAGCGGCCGGGGACAGGGGGTGTCTGAAGCTTTCTTT. Translating it yields CASGRGQGVSEAFF.

This chain links TRBV7-9 with TRBJ2-1; 7 nucleotides match TRBD1. Unmatched junction bases numbered 11, after V lost 5 bases and J lost 1 base. Germline CDR1 and CDR2: SEHNR and FQNEAQ (reference sequence). The length of the CDR3 is 17 residues. This chain's CDR3 is CASSRGGPYPSYNEQFF. CDR3 DNA sequence: TGTGCCAGCAGCCGAGGGGGCCCGTATCCTTCCTACAATGAGCAGTTCTTC. Using reference TRBV7-9 and TRBJ2-1 for the parts outside the CDR3, the full variable domain is DTGVSQNPRHKITKRGQNVTFRCDPISEHNRLYWYRQTLGQGPEFLTYFQNEAQLEKSRLLSDRFSAERPKGSFSTLEIQRTEQGDSAMYLCASSRGGPYPSYNEQFFGPGTRLTVL.

The gene calls are TRBV3-1 (or the pseudogene TRBV3-2) and TRBJ2-7, with a possible D match to TRBD1 (6 bases). This CDR3 is 14 amino acids long. V was trimmed by 4 bases and J by 4 bases, leaving 14 bases between them. CDR1 and CDR2 from the germline V gene are LGHDT and YNNKEL (reference sequence). CDR3 region: CASSLHGQTYEQYF. CDR3 DNA sequence: TGTGCCAGCAGCCTTCACGGACAGACGTACGAGCAGTACTTC.

The V call is TRBV9, the J call TRBJ1-2; D not certain. This CDR3 is 15 amino acids long. Trimming left V 0 bases short and J 4 bases short, with 13 bases between. Per the germline V gene, CDR1 is SGDLS and CDR2 is YYNGEE. The CDR3 DNA reads TGTGCCAGCAGCGTAGGAGGGTCTGTAGGCTATGGCTACACCTTC. It encodes CASSVGGSVGYGYTF. The variable domain in full, with the rest retrieved from reference TRBV9 and TRBJ1-2, is DSGVTQTPKHLITATGQRVTLRCSPRSGDLSVYWYQQSLDQGLQFLIQYYNGEERAKGNILERFSAQQFPDLHSELNLSSLELGDSALYFCASSVGGSVGYGYTFGSGTRLTVV.

The V call is TRBV7-9, the J call TRBJ2-7; TRBD1 agrees at 9 bases. Germline CDR1 SEHNR, CDR2 FQNEAQ (reference sequence). CDR3 length: 16 residues. After removal of 4 bases from V and 2 bases from J, the junction contained 9 bases not matched to a gene. The CDR3 DNA is TGTGCCAGCAGCTCCTCCGGGACAGGGTTCACCTACGAGCAGTACTTC. Translated, it gives CASSSSGTGFTYEQYF.

A single count supports this clone. J is TRBJ1-2 and V is TRBV6-6; 10 nucleotides match TRBD1. CDR1 and CDR2 (germline): MNHNY, SVGAGI (reference sequence). Trimming removed 3 bases from V and 6 bases from J; junction bases left unmatched: 7. The CDR3 contains 15 residues. In DNA, the CDR3 is TGTGCCAGCAGTTATTGGGACAGGGGAACTGATGGCTACACCTTC. This sequence encodes CASSYWDRGTDGYTF.

This clone was seen a single time. The chain is built from TRBV19 and TRBJ1-1, with D maybe TRBD1 (5 bases). In germline, CDR1 is LNHDA, CDR2 SQIVND (reference sequence). Trimming shortened V by 4 bases and J by 1 base, and 16 bases separated the two germline ends. This CDR3 is built from 16 residues. The CDR3 DNA sequence: TGTGCCAGTAGTAGGACCCCACGGGGGACGAACACTGAAGCTTTCTTT. Translation gives CASSRTPRGTNTEAFF.

This clone showed up just a few times. This chain connects TRBV13 to TRBJ1-1, with D unclear. Trimming stripped 7 bases from V and 4 bases from J, with 13 bases between. Germline assignment: CDR1 PRHDT and CDR2 FYEKMQ (reference sequence). The CDR3 sequence is 13 residues long. The CDR3 sequence: CASTQGRGTEAFF. The CDR3 coding sequence is TGTGCCAGCACCCAAGGACGGGGCACTGAAGCTTTCTTT. The full variable domain, with the rest looked up from reference TRBV13 and TRBJ1-1, is AAGVIQSPRHLIKEKRETATLKCYPIPRHDTVYWYQQGPGQDPQFLISFYEKMQSDKGSIPDRFSAQQFSDYHSELNMSSLELGDSALYFCASTQGRGTEAFFGQGTRLTVV.

J is TRBJ1-5 and V is TRBV5-4; 8 bases are shared with TRBD1. The CDR3 is 15 amino acids. Germline V gives CDR1 SGHNT, CDR2 YYREEE (reference sequence). The V gene end was trimmed by 1 base and the J gene end by 2 bases; junction bases not matched to a gene: 2. CDR3 loop: CASSLQGAGNQPQHF. CDR3 nucleotides: TGTGCCAGCAGCTTGCAGGGGGCGGGCAATCAGCCCCAGCATTTT.

A single count supports this clone. V usage is TRBV5-1 and J usage is TRBJ1-1, with TRBD1 matching over 7 bases. Germline V gene sequence: CDR1 SGHRS, CDR2 YFSETQ. The CDR3 extends over 15 amino acids. V dropped 3 bases and J dropped 5; count of bases not matched to a gene: 10. CDR3 sequence (DNA): TGCGCCAGCAGCTCGATACAGGGGAGTAGAACTGAAGCTTTCTTT. This translates into CASSSIQGSRTEAFF.

The chain employs TRBV15 and TRBJ2-5, with 9 bases that match TRBD2. The ends lost 0 bases at V and 4 bases at J; junction bases unmatched: 12. This CDR3 has 18 amino acids. CDR1 is LNHNV and CDR2 is YYDKDF in the germline V gene (reference sequence). CDR3 sequence reads: CATSRDVLVGLAGETQYF. In DNA form, the CDR3 reads TGTGCCACCAGCAGAGATGTTCTAGTGGGACTAGCAGGAGAGACCCAGTACTTC.

This chain links TRBV11-1 with TRBJ1-2, with 9 bases identical to TRBD1. Germline assignment: CDR1 SGHAT and CDR2 FQDESV (reference sequence). The CDR3 spans 12 residues. V trimming: 5 bases; J trimming: 8 bases; junction bases outside the gene matches: 3. In DNA form, the CDR3 reads TGTGCCAGCAGCATCGGACAGGGGGGCTACACCTTC. Encoded protein: CASSIGQGGYTF. The complete variable domain, with remaining parts taken from reference TRBV11-1 and TRBJ1-2, reads EAEVAQSPRYKITEKSQAVAFWCDPISGHATLYWYRQILGQGPELLVQFQDESVVDDSQLPKDRFSAERLKGVDSTLKIQPAELGDSAMYLCASSIGQGGYTFGSGTRLTVV.

The chain links TRBV29-1 to TRBJ2-5, with D maybe TRBD2 (6 bases). V was cut by 1 base and J by 5 bases, with 11 bases left in between. Germline V gene lookup returns CDR1 SQVTM and CDR2 ANQGSEA. The CDR3 is 13 amino acids. CDR3: CSVEGGGWETQYF. CDR3 in DNA: TGCAGCGTTGAAGGAGGAGGGTGGGAGACCCAGTACTTC.

This chain uses TRBV30 with TRBJ1-6, with unresolved D. Trimming pared 8 bases from V and 7 bases from J, leaving 12 bases between. This CDR3 has 12 amino acids. Germline V gene sequence: CDR1 GTSNPN, CDR2 SVGIG (reference sequence). The CDR3 DNA reads TGTGCCGGCGACACTAGAAATTCACCCCTCCACTTT. Protein sequence: CAGDTRNSPLHF.

The V and J genes are TRBV6-6 and TRBJ2-5, with TRBD2 matching 7 bases. The germline V gene encodes CDR1 MNHNY and CDR2 SVGAGI (reference sequence). This CDR3 contains 12 residues. J was trimmed by 4 bases and V by 6 bases; bases with no gene match: 2. CDR3 nucleotides: TGTGCCAGCAGAGGGGAGGGAGAGACCCAGTACTTC. Protein: CASRGEGETQYF.

V is TRBV18 and J is TRBJ2-5; TRBD1 matches at 7 bases. TRBJ2-7 explains the end of the DNA better; the J call may be wrong. The CDR3 extends over 15 amino acids. Germline CDR1 reads KGHSH; CDR2 reads LQKENI. The DNA for the CDR3 is TGTGCCAGCTCGCCGGGGACAGCCCTCGCGTACGAGCAGTACTTC. Its protein is CASSPGTALAYEQYF.

This clone was found many times. The CDR3 sequence: CATSESTGNYGYTF. The CDR3 DNA reads as TGTGCCACCAGTGAATCGACAGGGAATTATGGCTACACCTTC. The J gene is TRBJ1-2, the V gene TRBV24-1, with 7 bases matching TRBD1. Germline V CDR1 and CDR2: KGHDR, SFDVKD. The CDR3 runs 14 residues. The V gene end was trimmed by 4 bases and the J gene end by 5 bases; junction bases not matched to a gene: 6.

The count of this clone is one. The V gene is TRBV5-1, the J gene TRBJ1-2, with a tentative D call TRBD1 (5 bases). This CDR3 contains 15 residues. V dropped 0 bases and J dropped 8 bases, with 17 bases sitting between them. CDR1 is SGHRS, CDR2 YFSETQ, per germline. The CDR3 is CASSLAYGQGIGYTF. CDR3 sequence (DNA): TGCGCCAGCAGCTTGGCCTACGGGCAGGGTATAGGCTACACCTTC.

In its sample, this clone was seen a few times. This sequence joins TRBV11-2 and TRBJ2-7; unclear D gene. CDR1 is SGHAT and CDR2 is FQNNGV in the germline V gene. This CDR3 has 14 residues. Trimming removed 5 bases at V and 0 bases at J, with 11 bases between. The CDR3 here is CASSLDTISYEQYF. The CDR3 nucleotides read TGTGCCAGCAGCCTTGACACGATCTCCTACGAGCAGTACTTC.

The V call is TRBV12-5, the J call TRBJ1-1; possibly TRBD1 for D (5 bases). The CDR3 length is 13 residues. The V end was cut by 6 bases, the J end by 4 bases, with 12 bases between. Germline V lookup: CDR1 LGHNT, CDR2 FRNRAP. DNA for the CDR3: TGTGCTAGTGGCTACCTGGGGGGCACTGAAGCTTTCTTT. Its protein is CASGYLGGTEAFF.

V and J are TRBV5-4 and TRBJ1-1; D perhaps matches TRBD1 (6 bases). V shed 5 bases and J shed 0 bases, with 14 bases lying between them. The germline gives CDR1 SGHNT, CDR2 YYREEE (reference sequence). The CDR3 length is 15 residues. The CDR3 DNA follows: TGTGCCAGCAGTTCTAACAGGGCGATGAACACTGAAGCTTTCTTT. It translates to CASSSNRAMNTEAFF. Based on the CDR3 plus reference TRBV5-4 and TRBJ1-1, the full variable domain is ETGVTQSPTHLIKTRGQQVTLRCSSQSGHNTVSWYQQALGQGPQFIFQYYREEENGRGNFPPRFSGLQFPNYSSELNVNALELDDSALYLCASSSNRAMNTEAFFGQGTRLTVV.

The J gene is TRBJ2-7, the V gene TRBV18, with 10 bases lining up with TRBD2. The germline CDR1 and CDR2 sequences are KGHSH and LQKENI. With 0 bases clipped from V and 6 bases from J, the junction kept 8 bases outside the gene matches. The CDR3 has 16 amino acids. The CDR3 sequence: CASSPPRSAGGSEQYF. The CDR3 DNA reads TGTGCCAGCTCACCACCCCGATCAGCGGGGGGGTCCGAGCAGTACTTC. Full variable domain (missing parts from reference TRBV18 and TRBJ2-7): NAGVMQNPRHLVRRRGQEARLRCSPMKGHSHVYWYRQLPEEGLKFMVYLQKENIIDESGMPKERFSAEFPKEGPSILRIQQVVRGDSAAYFCASSPPRSAGGSEQYFGPGTRLTVT.